Detailed here is one TCR beta chain. The V gene lost 3 bases and the J gene lost 7 bases, with 10 bases spanning the gap. Germline V gene data show CDR1 as LNHDA and CDR2 as SQIVND (reference sequence). This CDR3 has 14 residues. These data are taken from a study of blood T cells in healthy people across ages. With a J-beta primer mix and a sample-barcoded 5' primer, a second PCR ran roughly 7 to 11 cycles. MiXCR was run by TCRdb on the 5' RACE reads, yielding one entry per CDR3 protein. This sample has roughly 640,000 distinct CDR3 sequences, with about 30% found just once. The rearrangement joins TRBV19 to TRBJ1-6; D gene ambiguous. This receptor was identified in a woman aged 80 or over in good health. Source material: blood. CDR3 protein: CASSMAARNSPLHF. CDR3 nucleotide sequence: TGTGCCAGTAGTATGGCCGCGCGGAATTCACCCCTCCACTTT.